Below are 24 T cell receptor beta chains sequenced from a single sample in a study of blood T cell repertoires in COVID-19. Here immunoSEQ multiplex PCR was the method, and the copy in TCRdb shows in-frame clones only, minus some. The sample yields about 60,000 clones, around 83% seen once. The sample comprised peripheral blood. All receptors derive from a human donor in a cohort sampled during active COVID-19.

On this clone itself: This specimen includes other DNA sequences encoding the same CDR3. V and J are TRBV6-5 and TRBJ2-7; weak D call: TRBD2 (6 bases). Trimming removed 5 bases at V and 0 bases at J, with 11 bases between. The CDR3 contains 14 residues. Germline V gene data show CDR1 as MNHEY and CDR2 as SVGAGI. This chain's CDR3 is CASSRDFSSYEQYF. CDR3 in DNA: TGTGCCAGCAGTCGGGACTTTAGCTCCTACGAGCAGTACTTC.

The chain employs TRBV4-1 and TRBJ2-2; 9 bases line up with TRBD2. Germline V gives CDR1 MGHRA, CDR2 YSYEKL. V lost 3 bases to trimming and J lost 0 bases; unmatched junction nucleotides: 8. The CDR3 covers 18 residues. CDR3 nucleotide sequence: TGCGCCAGCAGCCACGGCGGGGGGGGCAGCGCGAACACCGGGGAGCTGTTTTTT. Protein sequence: CASSHGGGGSANTGELFF.

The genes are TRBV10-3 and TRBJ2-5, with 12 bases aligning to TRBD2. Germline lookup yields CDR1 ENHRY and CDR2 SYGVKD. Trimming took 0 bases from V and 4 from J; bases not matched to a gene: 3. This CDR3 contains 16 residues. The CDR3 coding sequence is TGTGCCATCAGTGAGTCTGCTAGCGGGGGGGCAGAGACCCAGTACTTC. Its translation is CAISESASGGAETQYF.

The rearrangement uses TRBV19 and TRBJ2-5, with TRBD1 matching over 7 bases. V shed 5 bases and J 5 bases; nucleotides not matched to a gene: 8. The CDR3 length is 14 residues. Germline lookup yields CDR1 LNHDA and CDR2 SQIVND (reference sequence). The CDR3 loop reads CASSVKNRGETQYF. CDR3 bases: TGTGCCAGTAGTGTCAAGAACAGGGGTGAGACCCAGTACTTC.

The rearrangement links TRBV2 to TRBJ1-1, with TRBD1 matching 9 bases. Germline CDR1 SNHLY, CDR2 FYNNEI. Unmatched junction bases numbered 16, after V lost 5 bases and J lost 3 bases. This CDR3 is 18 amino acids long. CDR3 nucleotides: TGTGCCAGCAGTCCTCCCCCGTGGGACAGGGCGAAAGACACTGAAGCTTTCTTT. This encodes CASSPPPWDRAKDTEAFF.

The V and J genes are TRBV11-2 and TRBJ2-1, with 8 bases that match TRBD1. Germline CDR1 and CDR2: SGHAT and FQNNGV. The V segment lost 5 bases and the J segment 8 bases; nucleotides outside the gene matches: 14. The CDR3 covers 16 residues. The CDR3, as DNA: TGTGCCAGCAGCCCGTCAGGGGGCTCGGTCGGGGATGAGCAGTTCTTC. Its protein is CASSPSGGSVGDEQFF.

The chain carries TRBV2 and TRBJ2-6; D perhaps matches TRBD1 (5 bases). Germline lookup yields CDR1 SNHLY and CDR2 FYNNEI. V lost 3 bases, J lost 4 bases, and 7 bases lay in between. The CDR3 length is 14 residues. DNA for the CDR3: TGTGCCAGCAGTGACAGGGCCGGGGCCAACGTCCTGACTTTC. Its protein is CASSDRAGANVLTF.

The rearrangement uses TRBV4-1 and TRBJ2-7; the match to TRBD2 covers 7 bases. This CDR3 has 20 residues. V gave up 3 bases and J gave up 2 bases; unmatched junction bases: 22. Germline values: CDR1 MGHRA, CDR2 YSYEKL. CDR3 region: CASSHLPTPAGALLTYEQYF. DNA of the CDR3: TGCGCCAGCAGCCATTTGCCAACCCCTGCGGGAGCATTGCTCACCTACGAGCAGTACTTC.

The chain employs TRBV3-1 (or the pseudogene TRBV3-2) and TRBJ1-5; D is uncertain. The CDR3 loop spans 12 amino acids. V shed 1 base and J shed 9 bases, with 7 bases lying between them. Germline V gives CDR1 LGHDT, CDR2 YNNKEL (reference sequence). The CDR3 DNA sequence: TGTGCCAGCAGCCAAGTGAGAGGGCCCCAGCATTTT. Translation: CASSQVRGPQHF.

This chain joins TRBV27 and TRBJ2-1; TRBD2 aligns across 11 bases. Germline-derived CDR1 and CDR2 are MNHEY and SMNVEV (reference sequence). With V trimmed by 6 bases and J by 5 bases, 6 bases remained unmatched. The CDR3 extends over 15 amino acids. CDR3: CASREGLAENNEQFF. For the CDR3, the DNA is TGTGCCAGCAGGGAGGGACTAGCGGAGAACAATGAGCAGTTCTTC.

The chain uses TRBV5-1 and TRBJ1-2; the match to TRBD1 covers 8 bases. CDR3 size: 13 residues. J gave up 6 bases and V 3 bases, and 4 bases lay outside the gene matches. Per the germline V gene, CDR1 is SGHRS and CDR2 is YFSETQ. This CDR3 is CASSWGGQDGYTF. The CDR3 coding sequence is TGCGCCAGCAGCTGGGGGGGACAGGATGGCTACACCTTC.

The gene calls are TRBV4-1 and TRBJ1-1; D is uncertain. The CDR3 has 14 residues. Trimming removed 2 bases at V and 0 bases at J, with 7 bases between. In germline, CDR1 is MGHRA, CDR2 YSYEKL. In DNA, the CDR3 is TGCGCCAGCAGCCAAACAGAAATGAACACTGAAGCTTTCTTT. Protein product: CASSQTEMNTEAFF.

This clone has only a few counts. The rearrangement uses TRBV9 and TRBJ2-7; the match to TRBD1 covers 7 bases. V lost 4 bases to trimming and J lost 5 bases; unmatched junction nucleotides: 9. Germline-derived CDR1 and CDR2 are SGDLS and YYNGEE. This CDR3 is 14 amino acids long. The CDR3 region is CASSPRTGAHEQYF. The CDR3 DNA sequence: TGTGCCAGCAGCCCGCGGACAGGAGCCCACGAGCAGTACTTC.

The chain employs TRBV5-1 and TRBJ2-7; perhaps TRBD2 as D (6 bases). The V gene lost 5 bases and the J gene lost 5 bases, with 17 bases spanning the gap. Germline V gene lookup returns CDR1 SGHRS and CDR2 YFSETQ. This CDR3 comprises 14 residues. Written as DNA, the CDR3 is TGCGCCAGCAGGAGAGTGCTAGCGTCCCACGAGCAGTACTTC. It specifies CASRRVLASHEQYF.

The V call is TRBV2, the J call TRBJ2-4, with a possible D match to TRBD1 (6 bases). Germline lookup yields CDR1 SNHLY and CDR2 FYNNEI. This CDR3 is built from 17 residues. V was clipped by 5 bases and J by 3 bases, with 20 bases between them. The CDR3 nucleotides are TGTGCCAGCAGTCAGTCAATCGCAGGGGTAAACAAAAACATTCAGTACTTC. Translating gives CASSQSIAGVNKNIQYF.

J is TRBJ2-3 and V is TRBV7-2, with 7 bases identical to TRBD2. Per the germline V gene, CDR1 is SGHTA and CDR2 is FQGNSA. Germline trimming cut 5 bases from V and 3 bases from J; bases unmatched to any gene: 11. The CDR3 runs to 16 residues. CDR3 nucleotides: TGTGCCAGCAGCAGGCTGGGCGGGAGTAATACAGATACGCAGTATTTT. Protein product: CASSRLGGSNTDTQYF.

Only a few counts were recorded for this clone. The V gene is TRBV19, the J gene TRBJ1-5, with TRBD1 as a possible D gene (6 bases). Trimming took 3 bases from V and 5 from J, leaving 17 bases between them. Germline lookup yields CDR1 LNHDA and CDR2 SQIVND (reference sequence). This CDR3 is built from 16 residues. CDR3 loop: CASSIRPRAGDQPQHF. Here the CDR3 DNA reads TGTGCCAGTAGTATCCGTCCCCGGGCAGGGGATCAGCCCCAGCATTTT.

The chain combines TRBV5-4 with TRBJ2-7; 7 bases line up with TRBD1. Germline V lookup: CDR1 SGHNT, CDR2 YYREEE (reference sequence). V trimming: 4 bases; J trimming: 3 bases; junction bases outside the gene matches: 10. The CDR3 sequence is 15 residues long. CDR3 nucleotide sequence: TGTGCCAGCAGCCCCGGGATAGGGGGCTACTACGAGCAGTACTTC. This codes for CASSPGIGGYYEQYF.

CDR3 loop: CASSQVGVSREAFF. The CDR3 coding sequence is TGTGCCAGCAGCCAAGTGGGAGTGAGCAGAGAAGCTTTCTTT. The gene calls are TRBV3-1 (or the pseudogene TRBV3-2) and TRBJ1-1; D gene ambiguous. This CDR3 has 14 residues. Per germline, CDR1 LGHDT and CDR2 YNNKEL (reference sequence). The V gene lost 1 base and the J gene lost 8 bases, with 14 bases spanning the gap.

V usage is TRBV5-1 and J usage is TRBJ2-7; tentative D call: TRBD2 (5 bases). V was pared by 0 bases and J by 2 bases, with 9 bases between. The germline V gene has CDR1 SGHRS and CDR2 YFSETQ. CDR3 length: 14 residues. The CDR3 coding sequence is TGCGCCAGCAGCTTGGCGGGGTTTCCCTACGAGCAGTACTTC. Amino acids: CASSLAGFPYEQYF.

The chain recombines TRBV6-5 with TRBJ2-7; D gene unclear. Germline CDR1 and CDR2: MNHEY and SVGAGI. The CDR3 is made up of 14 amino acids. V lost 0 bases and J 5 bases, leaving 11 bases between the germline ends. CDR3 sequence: CASSYSRIANEQYF. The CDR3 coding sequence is TGTGCCAGCAGTTACTCGAGAATCGCGAACGAGCAGTACTTC.

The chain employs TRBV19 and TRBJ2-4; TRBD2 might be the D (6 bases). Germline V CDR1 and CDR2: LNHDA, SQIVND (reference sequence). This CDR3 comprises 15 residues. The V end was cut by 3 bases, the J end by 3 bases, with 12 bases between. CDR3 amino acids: CASSMFGGLKNIQYF. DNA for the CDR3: TGTGCCAGTAGTATGTTCGGGGGTCTCAAAAACATTCAGTACTTC.

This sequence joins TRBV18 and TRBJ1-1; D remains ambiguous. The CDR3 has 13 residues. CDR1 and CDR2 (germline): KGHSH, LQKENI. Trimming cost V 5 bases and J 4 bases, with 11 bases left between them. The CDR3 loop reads CASSSTVGTEAFF. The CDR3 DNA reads TGTGCCAGCTCATCCACCGTCGGCACTGAAGCTTTCTTT.

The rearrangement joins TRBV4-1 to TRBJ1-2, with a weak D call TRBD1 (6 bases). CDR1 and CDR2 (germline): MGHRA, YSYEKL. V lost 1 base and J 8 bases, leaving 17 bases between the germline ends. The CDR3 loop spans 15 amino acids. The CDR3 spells CASSQGLLKGDGYTF. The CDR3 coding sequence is TGCGCCAGCAGCCAAGGTCTCCTCAAGGGGGACGGCTACACCTTC.